A single sample gave rise to the 18 T cell receptor beta chains below, sequenced in a study of blood T cell repertoires in COVID-19 (dated by TCRdb to 2018 to 2020). The library was prepared using the immunoSEQ multiplex PCR assay. The immuneACCESS repertoire file appears here via TCRdb, limited to in-frame rearrangements. These files lack a portion of the clones; in checked studies, under half of the deficit traces to unresolved V genes, and the cause of the others is not known. The table for this sample lists 250,000 to 350,000 clones; around 89% of them were counted only once. The ten largest clonotypes hold under 15% of the sample. Sequenced input: peripheral blood. The receptors here all came from a woman aged 55-75 years with acute or convalescent COVID-19.

CDR3 amino acids: CASTRAGASLGQFF. The CDR3, as DNA: TGTGCCAGCACCCGAGCGGGTGCCTCACTTGGGCAGTTCTTC. The genes are TRBV3-1 (or the pseudogene TRBV3-2) and TRBJ2-1, with D possibly matching TRBD2 (6 bases). Per the germline V gene, CDR1 is LGHDT and CDR2 is YNNKEL (reference sequence). Trimming pared 7 bases from V and 12 bases from J, leaving 22 bases between. CDR3 length: 14 amino acids.

The rearrangement joins TRBV2 to TRBJ1-3, with D tentatively TRBD1 (6 bases). Germline CDR1 and CDR2: SNHLY and FYNNEI. Trimming cost V 3 bases and J 2 bases, with 8 bases left between them. The length of the CDR3 is 14 residues. CDR3 DNA sequence: TGTGCCAGCAGTGAGCAGGGGACTGGAAACACCATATATTTT. Translated: CASSEQGTGNTIYF.

The genes are TRBV5-4 and TRBJ2-3, with TRBD2 matching 14 bases. The CDR3 has 16 residues. CDR1 and CDR2 from the germline V gene are SGHNT and YYREEE (reference sequence). The trim removed 4 bases at V and 5 bases at J, leaving 6 bases unmatched. The DNA for the CDR3 is TGTGCCAGCAGCCCGGGACTAGCGGGAGTCAAAGATACGCAGTATTTT. Translated: CASSPGLAGVKDTQYF.

The CDR3 reads CASSRHRESYEQYF. In nucleotides, the CDR3 is TGCGCCAGCAGCCGACACAGGGAATCCTACGAGCAGTACTTC. This chain connects TRBV4-1 to TRBJ2-7, with a weak D call TRBD1 (6 bases). Per the germline V gene, CDR1 is MGHRA and CDR2 is YSYEKL. The CDR3 consists of 14 residues. The V and J ends lost 4 bases and 1 base respectively, with 11 bases between them.

Here the CDR3 reads CASSQGTGGNTEAFF. The CDR3 DNA reads TGTGCCAGCAGCCAAGGGACAGGGGGGAACACTGAAGCTTTCTTT. This chain connects TRBV3-1 (or the pseudogene TRBV3-2) to TRBJ1-1, with 10 bases lining up with TRBD1. Trimming cost V 1 base and J 1 base; bases outside gene matches: 0. The CDR3 extends over 15 amino acids. CDR1 LGHDT and CDR2 YNNKEL come from the germline V gene (reference sequence).

V and J are TRBV3-1 (or the pseudogene TRBV3-2) and TRBJ2-3, with a weak D call TRBD2 (7 bases). Germline V gene lookup returns CDR1 LGHDT and CDR2 YNNKEL (reference sequence). The CDR3 length is 18 residues. V shed 4 bases and J shed 8 bases, with 28 bases lying between them. CDR3 in amino acids: CASSRRLAGAQPGGTQYF. CDR3 sequence (DNA): TGTGCCAGCAGCCGACGTCTTGCGGGGGCTCAACCTGGGGGTACGCAGTATTTT.

The V and J genes are TRBV6-2 or TRBV6-3 and TRBJ2-2, with 9 bases that match TRBD1. Germline V CDR1 and CDR2: MNHEY, SVGEGT. The CDR3 sequence is 16 residues long. The V gene end was trimmed by 6 bases and the J gene end by 5 bases; junction bases not matched to a gene: 10. DNA for the CDR3: TGTGCCAGCAGACCTACAGGGGGCGGTCGGACCGGGGAGCTGTTTTTT. This gives the protein CASRPTGGGRTGELFF.

This clone was seen more than once but under ten times. The chain has TRBV6-5 and TRBJ2-7, with 8 positions matching TRBD1. The CDR3 extends over 15 amino acids. Trimming removed 2 bases from V and 7 bases from J; junction bases left unmatched: 10. The germline CDR1 and CDR2 sequences are MNHEY and SVGAGI. CDR3 sequence reads: CASSYGTGGVFEQYF. CDR3 nucleotides: TGTGCCAGCAGTTACGGGACAGGTGGTGTTTTTGAGCAGTACTTC.

The chain employs TRBV6-2 or TRBV6-3 and TRBJ1-4; D is ambiguous. The CDR3 totals 13 residues. The germline V gene encodes CDR1 MNHEY and CDR2 SVGEGT. V was pared by 2 bases and J by 7 bases, with 8 bases between. The CDR3 protein is CASSYLPGEKLFF. DNA for the CDR3: TGTGCCAGCAGTTACCTCCCGGGTGAAAAACTGTTTTTT.

The rearrangement uses TRBV6-2 or TRBV6-3 and TRBJ2-7, with unresolved D. Germline V gene data show CDR1 as MNHEY and CDR2 as SVGEGT. The CDR3 spans 14 residues. The V gene lost 6 bases and the J gene lost 4 bases, with 16 bases spanning the gap. As DNA, the CDR3 is TGTGCCAGCAGCTGGGCTGCCAACTCGTACGAGCAGTACTTC. Protein product: CASSWAANSYEQYF.

The J gene is TRBJ1-5, the V gene TRBV30; D is unresolved. Germline-derived CDR1 and CDR2 are GTSNPN and SVGIG (reference sequence). CDR3 length equals 13 residues. Trimming removed 5 bases at V and 4 bases at J, with 12 bases between. The CDR3 region is CAWCVEGNQPQHF. The CDR3 DNA follows: TGTGCCTGGTGCGTAGAGGGAAATCAGCCCCAGCATTTT.

The rearrangement uses TRBV19 and TRBJ1-2; 7 bases line up with TRBD1. The V gene's germline CDR1 is LNHDA and CDR2 SQIVND (reference sequence). V lost 7 bases to trimming and J lost 2 bases; unmatched junction nucleotides: 1. CDR3 size: 12 residues. The DNA for the CDR3 is TGTGCCAGTATAGGGGGCAACTATGGCTACACCTTC. This translates into CASIGGNYGYTF.

The rearrangement joins TRBV28 to TRBJ2-7; 10 bases fit TRBD2. CDR3 length: 15 amino acids. The germline V gene has CDR1 MDHEN and CDR2 SYDVKM. Trimming took 6 bases from V and 0 from J; bases not matched to a gene: 5. The DNA for the CDR3 is TGTGCCAGCAGAGGGGCTAGCGGGGGCTCCTACGAGCAGTACTTC. It is translated as CASRGASGGSYEQYF.

The CDR3 nucleotides read TGTGCCACCGAAACAGGTTACAACTATGGCTACACCTTC. It codes for CATETGYNYGYTF. The chain has TRBV15 and TRBJ1-2, with D tentatively TRBD1 (5 bases). The CDR3 totals 13 residues. The germline V gene encodes CDR1 LNHNV and CDR2 YYDKDF (reference sequence). Trimming removed 8 bases at V and 2 bases at J, with 12 bases between.

This clone was recorded a few times. The chain combines TRBV27 with TRBJ2-1; 11 positions agree with TRBD2. The CDR3 totals 16 residues. Germline CDR1 and CDR2: MNHEY and SMNVEV (reference sequence). Trimming cost V 5 bases and J 4 bases; bases outside gene matches: 7. The CDR3 reads CASSRIGTSGYNEQFF. The CDR3 DNA follows: TGTGCCAGCAGTCGCATCGGGACTAGCGGATACAATGAGCAGTTCTTC.

V and J are TRBV12-3 or TRBV12-4 and TRBJ1-1; D is undetermined. The CDR3 covers 13 residues. V was shortened by 1 base and J by 1 base, with 4 bases between the two germline ends. As DNA, the CDR3 is TGTGCCAGCAGTTTAGGACAGAACACTGAAGCTTTCTTT. Its protein product is CASSLGQNTEAFF.

This clone has a handful of counts. This rearrangement joins TRBV19 to TRBJ1-5; a possible D gene is TRBD1 (5 bases). Per the germline V gene, CDR1 is LNHDA and CDR2 is SQIVND (reference sequence). The CDR3 loop spans 15 amino acids. The V gene lost 5 bases and the J gene lost 7 bases, with 18 bases spanning the gap. The CDR3 loop reads CASSLGQGKLQPQHF. The DNA for the CDR3 is TGTGCCAGTAGTCTCGGGCAGGGTAAGCTCCAGCCCCAGCATTTT.

The chain recombines TRBV30 with TRBJ1-4; 8 positions match TRBD1. Losses at the gene ends were 2 bases for V and 8 bases for J; bases not matched to a gene: 10. The CDR3 has 15 residues. Germline-derived CDR1 and CDR2 are GTSNPN and SVGIG (reference sequence). CDR3 coding DNA: TGTGCCTGGAGTCTCCAGGGGGCGCGAGGCGAAAAACTGTTTTTT. Translation: CAWSLQGARGEKLFF.